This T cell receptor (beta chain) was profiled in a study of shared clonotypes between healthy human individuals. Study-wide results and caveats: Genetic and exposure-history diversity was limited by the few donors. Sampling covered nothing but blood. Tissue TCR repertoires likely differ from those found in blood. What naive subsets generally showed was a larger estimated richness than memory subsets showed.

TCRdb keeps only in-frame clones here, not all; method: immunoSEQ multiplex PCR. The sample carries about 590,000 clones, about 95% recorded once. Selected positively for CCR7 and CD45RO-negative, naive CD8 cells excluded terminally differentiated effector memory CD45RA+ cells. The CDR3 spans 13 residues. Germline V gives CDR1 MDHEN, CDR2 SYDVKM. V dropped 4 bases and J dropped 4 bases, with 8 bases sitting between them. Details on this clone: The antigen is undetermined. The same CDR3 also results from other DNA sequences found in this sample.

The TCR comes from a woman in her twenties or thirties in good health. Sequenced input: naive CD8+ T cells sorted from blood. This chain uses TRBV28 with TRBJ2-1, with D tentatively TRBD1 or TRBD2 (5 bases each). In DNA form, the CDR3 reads TGTGCCAGCAGTTCCGGGACGTACAATGAGCAGTTCTTC. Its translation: CASSSGTYNEQFF.